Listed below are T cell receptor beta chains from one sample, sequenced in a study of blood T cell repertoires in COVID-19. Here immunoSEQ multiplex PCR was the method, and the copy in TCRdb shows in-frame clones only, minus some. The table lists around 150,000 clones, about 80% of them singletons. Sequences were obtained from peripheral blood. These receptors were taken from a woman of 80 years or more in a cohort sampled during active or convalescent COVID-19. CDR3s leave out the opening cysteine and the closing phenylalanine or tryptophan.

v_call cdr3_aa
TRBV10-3 AADRGGTEAF
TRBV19 ASNWQHNQPQH
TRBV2 ASRASGEQY
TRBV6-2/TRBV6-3 ASSYPAGTQ
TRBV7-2 ASSFAGGAGVGSTDTQY
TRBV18 ASSTRGQQETQY
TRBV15 ATSRDYSGNTIY
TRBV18 ASSPRAQKVSPLH
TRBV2 ASRRGGQNIQY
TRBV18 ASSTTGSLGTEAF
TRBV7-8 ASSPWRLAYEQY
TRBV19 ASSDGATGGNEQF
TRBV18 ASSQTGSVSNQPQH
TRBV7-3 ASSFYGKTGADTQY
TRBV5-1 ASSLALGGAGYDYT
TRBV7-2 ASSSGLAGPGDTQY
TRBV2 ASSANSGGQETQY
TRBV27 ASREGVNNSPLH
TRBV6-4 ASRKLGTFNTGELF
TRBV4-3 ASSQQSDSRNTGELF
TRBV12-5 ASGLTRTVRVPNYGYT
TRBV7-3 ASSLDSASVSPLH
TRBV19 ASSKRDLPLKF
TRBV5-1 ASSLYASGGETQY
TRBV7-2 ASSLVWGQTNTEAF
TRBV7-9 ASSVGGTGYEQY
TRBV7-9 ASSWDRTSTDTQY
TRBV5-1 ASTPSGTVGTQY
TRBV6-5 ASRKPGPYNEQF
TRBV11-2 ASSLVATSVYEQY
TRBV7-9 ASRYDIMNTEAF
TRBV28 ASRPSPGVEDQGYT
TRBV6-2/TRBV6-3 ASSSGAGGFYGYT
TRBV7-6 ASSLGGPGEQY
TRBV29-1 SVDRFRGPNTEAF
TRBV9 ASSGLGGGTETQY
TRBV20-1 SAGLRETQY
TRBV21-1 ASSKEWGGQETQY
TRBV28 ASSLWTGGAGNTIY
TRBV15 ATSRVRETEAF
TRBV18 ASSARTGGEKLF
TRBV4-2 ASSQRAGGGAYNEQF
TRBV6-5 ASSGPGGNAEAF
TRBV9 ASSRTAPFTEAF
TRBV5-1 ASSFMGGETQY
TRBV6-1 ASSEGARADTQY
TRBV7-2 AGTGYLAANTGELF
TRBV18 ASSPGGTVNTEAF
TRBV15 ATSRGGTGGHEQY
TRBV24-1 ARGLAGGPIANEQF
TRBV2 ASSPNVGKQY
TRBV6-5 ASNRERNTEAF
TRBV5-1 ASSSLGLAGETQY
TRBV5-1 ASSLYRTSGGGVEQF
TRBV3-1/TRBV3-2 ASSPLRQGLSSYEQY
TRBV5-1 ASSTTGGNSGNTIY
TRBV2 ASRGRDRGDEQY
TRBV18 ASSPPPGQGSREQY
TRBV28 ASSPSRRNHEKLF